These T cell receptor beta chains were read from a single sample in a study of T cell repertoires in cytomegalovirus infection. No antigens are known for them. MiXCR was run by TCRdb on the reads, yielding one entry per CDR3 protein. The table shows about a million distinct CDR3 sequences, with roughly 30% occurring only once. Sequenced material: cultured CD8+ T cells from PBMCs, taken from culture after CMV antigen stimulation. Source of these receptors: a human donor in good health (CMV status not recorded). Some clones in this sample may be carry-over from other donors' samples. Both conserved end residues are part of each CDR3. A D gene is named only where the DNA matches it firmly. Expanded clones get a size class; other rows say once, few or many, or leave the size out.

v_call: TRBV7-9
d_call: -
j_call: TRBJ2-5
clone_size: -
cdr3_nt: TGTGCCAGCAGCCCAGACTACTTAGAGACCCAGTACTTC
cdr3_aa: CASSPDYLETQYF

v_call: TRBV7-2
d_call: TRBD1
j_call: TRBJ2-5
clone_size: many
cdr3_nt: TGTGCCAGCAGCTTAGTTGACAGGGGAGGCCAAGAGACCCAGTACTTC
cdr3_aa: CASSLVDRGGQETQYF

v_call: TRBV27
d_call: TRBD1
j_call: TRBJ2-1
clone_size: -
cdr3_nt: TGTGCCAGCAGGTCAGGGGGCGCGTGGAATGAGCAGTTCTTC
cdr3_aa: CASRSGGAWNEQFF

v_call: TRBV5-8
d_call: -
j_call: TRBJ2-5
clone_size: -
cdr3_nt: TGTGCCAGCAGCTTAGCCCCTGACAGGATCGAAGAGACCCAGTACTTC
cdr3_aa: CASSLAPDRIEETQYF

v_call: TRBV10-3
d_call: TRBD2
j_call: TRBJ2-1
clone_size: -
cdr3_nt: TGTGCCATCAGTGAGGAGGGGACTAGCGGACATGAGCAGTTCTTC
cdr3_aa: CAISEEGTSGHEQFF

v_call: TRBV7-6
d_call: -
j_call: TRBJ2-7
clone_size: few
cdr3_nt: TGTGCCAGCAGCTTTGGGAGGGGGGCGTCCTACGAGCAGTACTTC
cdr3_aa: CASSFGRGASYEQYF

v_call: TRBV11-3
d_call: -
j_call: TRBJ2-1
clone_size: few
cdr3_nt: TGTGCCAGCAGCTTAGAGGCGCGGGGGCAGTCCTACAATGAGCAGTTCTTC
cdr3_aa: CASSLEARGQSYNEQFF

v_call: TRBV7-9
d_call: -
j_call: TRBJ2-1
clone_size: -
cdr3_nt: TGTGCCAGCAGCTTATCGCATGGGGGCGGGGCTTACAATGAGCAGTTCTTC
cdr3_aa: CASSLSHGGGAYNEQFF

v_call: TRBV5-4
d_call: TRBD2
j_call: TRBJ2-1
clone_size: -
cdr3_nt: TGTGCCAGCTGGGCGGGGGGTTGGAATGAGCAGTTCTTC
cdr3_aa: CASWAGGWNEQFF

v_call: TRBV27
d_call: TRBD1
j_call: TRBJ1-1
clone_size: -
cdr3_nt: TGTGCCAGCAACCCGACAGGGCTCGTCACTGAAGCTTTCTTT
cdr3_aa: CASNPTGLVTEAFF

v_call: TRBV19
d_call: TRBD1
j_call: TRBJ2-5
clone_size: -
cdr3_nt: TGTGCCAGTAGTTGGACAGGAGAGACCCAGTACTTC
cdr3_aa: CASSWTGETQYF

v_call: TRBV7-6
d_call: -
j_call: TRBJ1-5
clone_size: -
cdr3_nt: TGTGCCAGCAGCTTAGGGCTCCAGCCCCGGCATTTT
cdr3_aa: CASSLGLQPRHF

v_call: TRBV12-3/TRBV12-4
d_call: TRBD1
j_call: TRBJ2-2
clone_size: -
cdr3_nt: TGTGCCAGCAGTTTATCCGGGACAGGGGGACTCTCTACCGGGGAGCTGTTTTTT
cdr3_aa: CASSLSGTGGLSTGELFF

v_call: TRBV5-6
d_call: -
j_call: TRBJ1-1
clone_size: few
cdr3_nt: TGTGCCAGCAGCTGGATAGGTCGGCGGGCTGAAGCTTTCTTT
cdr3_aa: CASSWIGRRAEAFF

v_call: TRBV5-4
d_call: TRBD2
j_call: TRBJ2-3
clone_size: -
cdr3_nt: TGTGCCAGCAGCTTGGGACTAGCTGTTGGGACAGATACGCAGTATTTT
cdr3_aa: CASSLGLAVGTDTQYF

v_call: TRBV27
d_call: -
j_call: TRBJ2-2
clone_size: -
cdr3_nt: TGTGCCAGCAAACCGGACGTCTACACCGGGGAGCTGTTTTTT
cdr3_aa: CASKPDVYTGELFF

v_call: TRBV12-3/TRBV12-4
d_call: -
j_call: TRBJ2-1
clone_size: many
cdr3_nt: TGTGCCAGCATCAACCGGGACCACCCCTACAATGAGCAGTTCTTC
cdr3_aa: CASINRDHPYNEQFF

v_call: TRBV19
d_call: -
j_call: TRBJ1-3
clone_size: -
cdr3_nt: TGTGCCAGTAAGCCGTCCTACTCTGGAAACACCATATATTTT
cdr3_aa: CASKPSYSGNTIYF

v_call: TRBV5-6
d_call: -
j_call: TRBJ1-4
clone_size: few
cdr3_nt: TGTGCCAGCAGCTTGGGAATCACTAATGAAAAACTGTTTTTT
cdr3_aa: CASSLGITNEKLFF

v_call: TRBV7-3
d_call: -
j_call: TRBJ2-1
clone_size: few
cdr3_nt: TGTGCCAGCAGCATAGCGCACAGGGACAATGAGCAGTTCTTC
cdr3_aa: CASSIAHRDNEQFF

v_call: TRBV13
d_call: -
j_call: TRBJ2-3
clone_size: once
cdr3_nt: TGTGCCAGCAGCTTAGGCATGCGGGGCTCAGATACGCAGTATTTT
cdr3_aa: CASSLGMRGSDTQYF

v_call: TRBV27
d_call: -
j_call: TRBJ2-1
clone_size: few
cdr3_nt: TGTGCCAGCAGTTTTCATTCCGGCAGGGAGTACAATGAGCAGTTCTTC
cdr3_aa: CASSFHSGREYNEQFF

v_call: TRBV24-1
d_call: TRBD2
j_call: TRBJ2-2
clone_size: -
cdr3_nt: TGTGCCACGGCGGGAGGGTTCACCGGGGAGCTGTTTTTT
cdr3_aa: CATAGGFTGELFF

v_call: TRBV6-6
d_call: -
j_call: TRBJ2-2
clone_size: once
cdr3_nt: TGTGCCAGCTCCTCCGAGCAGAGCAAAGGGGAGCTGTTTTTT
cdr3_aa: CASSSEQSKGELFF

v_call: TRBV7-2
d_call: -
j_call: TRBJ2-2
clone_size: few
cdr3_nt: TGTGCCAGCAGCCCCCGGGTAGTTGCCGGGGAGCTGTTTTTT
cdr3_aa: CASSPRVVAGELFF

v_call: TRBV7-9
d_call: -
j_call: TRBJ2-3
clone_size: few
cdr3_nt: TGTGCCAGCAGCCTCCTCTCGAACACAGATACGCAGTATTTT
cdr3_aa: CASSLLSNTDTQYF

v_call: TRBV10-2
d_call: -
j_call: TRBJ2-7
clone_size: -
cdr3_nt: TGCGCCAGCAGTGAGCCCGGACAGACATACGAGCAGTACTTC
cdr3_aa: CASSEPGQTYEQYF

v_call: TRBV6-1
d_call: -
j_call: TRBJ2-1
clone_size: -
cdr3_nt: TGTGCCGCGCGGACTCAGGGCGCGGGTGAGCAGTTCTTC
cdr3_aa: CAARTQGAGEQFF

v_call: TRBV7-9
d_call: TRBD1
j_call: TRBJ1-2
clone_size: once
cdr3_nt: TGTGCCAGCAGCTTAGAGTGGACAGGGTCCTATGGCTACACCTTC
cdr3_aa: CASSLEWTGSYGYTF

v_call: TRBV19
d_call: -
j_call: TRBJ1-1
clone_size: few
cdr3_nt: TGTGCCAGTAGTACAGAGACAGGAGCGATTGAAGCTTTCTTT
cdr3_aa: CASSTETGAIEAFF

v_call: TRBV12-3/TRBV12-4
d_call: -
j_call: TRBJ2-3
clone_size: -
cdr3_nt: TGTGCCAGCAGTTTGAGTCAGGGGCGTTGGGACACAGATACGCAGTATTTT
cdr3_aa: CASSLSQGRWDTDTQYF

v_call: TRBV14
d_call: -
j_call: TRBJ1-1
clone_size: -
cdr3_nt: TGTGCCAGCAGCCTATGGACAGTGAACACTGAAGCTTTCTTT
cdr3_aa: CASSLWTVNTEAFF

v_call: TRBV7-9
d_call: -
j_call: TRBJ2-4
clone_size: -
cdr3_nt: TGTGCCAGCAGCCCCCCGGGTCAACCGGGGTACTTC
cdr3_aa: CASSPPGQPGYF

v_call: TRBV6-1
d_call: -
j_call: TRBJ2-4
clone_size: -
cdr3_nt: TGTGCCAGCAGGGCTCGGGACGGGGACATTCAGTACTTC
cdr3_aa: CASRARDGDIQYF

v_call: TRBV29-1
d_call: -
j_call: TRBJ1-2
clone_size: -
cdr3_nt: TGCAGCGTTGAAGATGTTAATGGAGGGGACGCTAACTATGGCTACACCTTC
cdr3_aa: CSVEDVNGGDANYGYTF

v_call: TRBV7-9
d_call: -
j_call: TRBJ2-5
clone_size: -
cdr3_nt: TGTGCCAGCAGTCCCCCGTCGGGGAAAGAGACCCAGTACTTC
cdr3_aa: CASSPPSGKETQYF

v_call: TRBV12-3/TRBV12-4
d_call: TRBD2
j_call: TRBJ2-2
clone_size: -
cdr3_nt: TGTGCCAGCACACCTGGGGTAGCGGGGGCCAACACCGGGGAGCTGTTTTTT
cdr3_aa: CASTPGVAGANTGELFF

v_call: TRBV10-1
d_call: -
j_call: TRBJ1-2
clone_size: many
cdr3_nt: TGCGCCAGCAGTGATGAGGTGTTCTATGGCTACACCTTC
cdr3_aa: CASSDEVFYGYTF

v_call: TRBV9
d_call: -
j_call: TRBJ2-2
clone_size: few
cdr3_nt: TGTGCCAGCAGCGTTGGTGGAAGAACGAACACCGGGGAGCTGTTTTTT
cdr3_aa: CASSVGGRTNTGELFF

v_call: TRBV7-9
d_call: -
j_call: TRBJ1-5
clone_size: -
cdr3_nt: TGTGCCAGCAGCCTCGAGGGGGAGCAGCCCCAGCATTTT
cdr3_aa: CASSLEGEQPQHF

v_call: TRBV6-6
d_call: -
j_call: TRBJ2-5
clone_size: -
cdr3_nt: TGTGCCAGCAGTTTCCAGGGGAGTGACGGGGTGGAGACCCAGTACTTC
cdr3_aa: CASSFQGSDGVETQYF

v_call: TRBV5-3
d_call: -
j_call: TRBJ1-2
clone_size: -
cdr3_nt: TGTGCCAGCAGCTTGGGAGGGATGGATGGCTACACCTTC
cdr3_aa: CASSLGGMDGYTF

v_call: TRBV6-6
d_call: TRBD1
j_call: TRBJ1-2
clone_size: -
cdr3_nt: TGTGCCAGCAGTTACGCACTAAGGACAGGCGGGTTGGACTATGGCTACACCTTC
cdr3_aa: CASSYALRTGGLDYGYTF

v_call: TRBV6-2/TRBV6-3
d_call: TRBD1
j_call: TRBJ2-5
clone_size: -
cdr3_nt: TGTGCCAGCAGTTACTTTTGGGGACAGTCGGAAGAGACCCAGTACTTC
cdr3_aa: CASSYFWGQSEETQYF

v_call: TRBV6-2/TRBV6-3
d_call: -
j_call: TRBJ2-1
clone_size: few
cdr3_nt: TGTGCCAGCAGTTACCGCGGGCAGGGGTGGAACAATGAGCAGTTCTTC
cdr3_aa: CASSYRGQGWNNEQFF

v_call: TRBV14
d_call: -
j_call: TRBJ1-1
clone_size: -
cdr3_nt: TGTGCCAGCAGCCCCTATGGGGCACCTGAAGCTTTCTTT
cdr3_aa: CASSPYGAPEAFF

v_call: TRBV4-2
d_call: TRBD2
j_call: TRBJ2-3
clone_size: once
cdr3_nt: TGTGCCAGCAGCCAAGACGGCAAGCGGGGGCCGCAGGATACGCAGTATTTT
cdr3_aa: CASSQDGKRGPQDTQYF

v_call: TRBV4-1
d_call: -
j_call: TRBJ2-1
clone_size: -
cdr3_nt: TGCGCCAGCAGCCAAGGGGGCGCGGGGCTAGAACTCAATGAGCAGTTCTTC
cdr3_aa: CASSQGGAGLELNEQFF

v_call: TRBV6-2/TRBV6-3
d_call: -
j_call: TRBJ1-5
clone_size: few
cdr3_nt: TGTGCCAGCAGTTACTCGAAGGTCACCCCCTTCGATCAGCCCCAGCATTTT
cdr3_aa: CASSYSKVTPFDQPQHF

v_call: TRBV7-2
d_call: -
j_call: TRBJ1-2
clone_size: many
cdr3_nt: TGTGCCAGCAGCTTCCTCGGCTTGTATGGCTACACCTTC
cdr3_aa: CASSFLGLYGYTF

v_call: TRBV7-2
d_call: TRBD2
j_call: TRBJ2-3
clone_size: many
cdr3_nt: TGTGCCAGCAGACTAAAGCGGGGGAACACAGATACGCAGTATTTT
cdr3_aa: CASRLKRGNTDTQYF

v_call: TRBV6-1
d_call: -
j_call: TRBJ1-6
clone_size: -
cdr3_nt: TGTGCCAGCAGTGAATATGGGAAGGATTCACCCCTCCACTTT
cdr3_aa: CASSEYGKDSPLHF

v_call: TRBV29-1
d_call: TRBD1
j_call: TRBJ1-1
clone_size: -
cdr3_nt: TGCAGCGTTCCCACCAGGGGGTCCTCCGGTGAAGCTTTCTTT
cdr3_aa: CSVPTRGSSGEAFF